This T cell receptor (beta chain) appears in the sequencing data of a study of blood T cell repertoires in COVID-19. Whole-study context: The United States, Italy and Spain supplied acute and convalescent COVID-19 samples. The analysed material was cDNA or gDNA that came from T cells, B-cell-depleted T cells, or PBMCs.

The CDR3 is 18 amino acids. V was clipped by 0 bases and J by 0 bases; unmatched bases: 7. Germline-derived CDR1 and CDR2 are SGHNT and YYREEE (reference sequence). Per the original data handling: Cell counts per sample came from amplifying reference gene primers. Some clones are missing from TCRdb's copy, which holds only in-frame ones; the method was immunoSEQ multiplex PCR. That table gives V, J and clone size, and the DNA gave D and trimming. The sample records hundreds of thousands of clones, around 87% being singletons. Sequencing used peripheral blood. The chain uses TRBV5-4 and TRBJ1-3; 9 nucleotides match TRBD1. The source is a woman in her forties who had recovered from COVID-19. The CDR3 DNA reads TGTGCCAGCAGCTTGGGGGGGGACAGGGTTTACTCTGGAAACACCATATATTTT. It specifies CASSLGGDRVYSGNTIYF. Drawing the rest from reference TRBV5-4 and TRBJ1-3, the complete variable domain is ETGVTQSPTHLIKTRGQQVTLRCSSQSGHNTVSWYQQALGQGPQFIFQYYREEENGRGNFPPRFSGLQFPNYSSELNVNALELDDSALYLCASSLGGDRVYSGNTIYFGEGSWLTVV.